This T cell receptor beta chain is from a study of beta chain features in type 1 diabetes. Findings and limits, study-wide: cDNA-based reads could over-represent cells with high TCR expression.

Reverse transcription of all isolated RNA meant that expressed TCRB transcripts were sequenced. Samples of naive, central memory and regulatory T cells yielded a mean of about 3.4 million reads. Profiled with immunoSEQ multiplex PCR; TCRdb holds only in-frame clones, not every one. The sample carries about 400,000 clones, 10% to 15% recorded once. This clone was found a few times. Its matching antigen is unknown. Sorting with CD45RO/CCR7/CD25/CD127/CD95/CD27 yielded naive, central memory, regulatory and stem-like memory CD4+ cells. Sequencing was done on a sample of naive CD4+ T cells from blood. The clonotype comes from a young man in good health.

DNA for the CDR3: TGCGCCAGCAGCCAAGGGATAGCGGGATTAACCTACAATGAGCAGTTCTTC. Translation: CASSQGIAGLTYNEQFF. The genes are TRBV4-3 and TRBJ2-1; 8 bases match TRBD2. CDR3 length: 17 residues. The J segment lost 2 bases and the V segment lost 1 base, leaving 7 bases of the junction unmatched. The germline V gene has CDR1 LGHNA and CDR2 YSLEER.